The next 18 T cell receptor beta chains were all read from a single sample in a study of Ad26.COV2.S vaccination and SARS-CoV-2 variants (dated by TCRdb to about 2021). Receptors were amplified or captured by the immunoSEQ multiplex PCR assay. The clones in this table, taken by TCRdb from immuneACCESS, are in-frame only. Not every clone is retained; where verified, under half of the shortfall comes from an unresolved V gene, and the cause of the rest is unknown. This sample has hundreds of thousands of clones in its table, and roughly 91% of those were observed once. About 3.5% of the sample is taken by the ten largest. In light of the paper, this sample's treatment or condition label describes: around 19 received Ad26.COV2.S at low or high dose, single or two shots; several received placebo; per-sample allocation not given. Repertoires of vaccine and placebo recipients were sequenced from samples collected on day 63 after the first injection.

The specimen was peripheral blood, collected in a trial of Ad26.COV2.S vaccine versus placebo. These receptors came from a person between 18 and 65 years old who received the Ad26.COV2.S COVID-19 vaccine or a placebo.

The chain recombines TRBV11-2 with TRBJ2-7; D is unresolved. The germline gives CDR1 SGHAT, CDR2 FQNNGV. The V and J ends lost 3 bases and 3 bases respectively, with 9 bases between them. CDR3 length: 13 residues. The CDR3 region is CASSLSGNYEQYF. DNA of the CDR3: TGTGCCAGCAGCTTGTCCGGAAACTACGAGCAGTACTTC.

The chain has TRBV3-1 (or the pseudogene TRBV3-2) and TRBJ2-7; D may be TRBD1 (5 bases). This CDR3 has 14 amino acids. V lost 0 bases to trimming and J lost 2 bases, with 8 bases between them. Germline CDR1 LGHDT, CDR2 YNNKEL (reference sequence). The CDR3 bases are TGTGCCAGCAGCCAAGATACAGGCCCCTACGAGCAGTACTTC. Translated, it gives CASSQDTGPYEQYF.

The V and J genes are TRBV19 and TRBJ2-7; possibly TRBD1 for D (5 bases). The CDR3 runs 14 residues. Trimming took off 2 bases at V and 5 bases at J, with 13 bases between the two ends. Germline CDR1 reads LNHDA; CDR2 reads SQIVND (reference sequence). The CDR3 region is CASSIQGSFNEQYF. CDR3 sequence (DNA): TGTGCCAGTAGTATACAGGGATCCTTCAACGAGCAGTACTTC.

This clone was observed once. This chain links TRBV6-5 with TRBJ1-2; no definite D call. Trimming took off 2 bases at V and 4 bases at J, with 8 bases between the two ends. CDR3 length equals 13 residues. The germline gives CDR1 MNHEY, CDR2 SVGAGI. In DNA form, the CDR3 reads TGTGCCAGCAGTTACGGTGCGGGCTATGGCTACACCTTC. It is translated as CASSYGAGYGYTF.

J is TRBJ2-5 and V is TRBV4-2; D may be TRBD1 or TRBD2 (5 bases each). In germline, CDR1 is LGHNA, CDR2 YNFKEQ. The length of the CDR3 is 15 residues. V was shortened by 0 bases and J by 2 bases, with 10 bases between the two germline ends. In DNA form, the CDR3 reads TGTGCCAGCAGCCAAGATTGGGGACCACAAGAGACCCAGTACTTC. Translated, it gives CASSQDWGPQETQYF.

CDR3 in DNA: TGCGCCAGCAGCTTGAGGGCAACTAATGAAAAACTGTTTTTT. This gives the protein CASSLRATNEKLFF. V is TRBV5-1 and J is TRBJ1-4; D gene uncertain. The CDR3 consists of 14 residues. The V end lost 1 base, the J end lost 0 bases, and 4 bases lay between the germline ends. Germline V CDR1 and CDR2: SGHRS, YFSETQ.

This chain uses TRBV18 with TRBJ1-2; 7 positions match TRBD1. V trimming: 1 base; J trimming: 6 bases; junction bases outside the gene matches: 14. From germline, CDR1 is KGHSH and CDR2 LQKENI. This CDR3 spans 17 amino acids. CDR3: CASSPRVWSGGRDGYTF. The CDR3 DNA follows: TGTGCCAGCTCACCACGCGTATGGTCAGGGGGACGGGATGGCTACACCTTC.

A note on this clone: One end of the junction is discordant with germline, which a read error may explain. The chain combines TRBV7-7 with TRBJ2-3, with 11 bases that match TRBD2. Per the germline V gene, CDR1 is SSHAT and CDR2 is FNYEAQ (reference sequence). This CDR3 has 16 amino acids. The chain's CDR3 is CASSLGSGGDTDTQYF. CDR3 sequence (DNA): TGTGCTAGCAGCTTAGGTAGCGGGGGGGACACAGATACGCAGTATTTT.

The V call is TRBV5-1, the J call TRBJ1-1; TRBD1 is a possible D gene (6 bases). Trimming took off 1 base at V and 1 base at J, with 17 bases between the two ends. The CDR3 is 17 amino acids. Per the germline V gene, CDR1 is SGHRS and CDR2 is YFSETQ. CDR3 nucleotide sequence: TGCGCCAGCAGCTTGACCGGGGGGCCCTTCGGGAACACTGAAGCTTTCTTT. Its translation: CASSLTGGPFGNTEAFF.

The chain combines TRBV11-1 with TRBJ2-5; TRBD1 might be the D (6 bases). The germline gives CDR1 SGHAT, CDR2 FQDESV (reference sequence). The CDR3 runs to 17 residues. Trimming shortened V by 0 bases and J by 0 bases, and 14 bases separated the two germline ends. CDR3 residues: CASSLARGTRNQETQYF. CDR3 DNA: TGTGCCAGCAGCTTAGCAAGAGGGACACGCAACCAAGAGACCCAGTACTTC. Complete variable domain (other parts from reference TRBV11-1 and TRBJ2-5): EAEVAQSPRYKITEKSQAVAFWCDPISGHATLYWYRQILGQGPELLVQFQDESVVDDSQLPKDRFSAERLKGVDSTLKIQPAELGDSAMYLCASSLARGTRNQETQYFGPGTRLLVL.

The J gene is TRBJ2-7, the V gene TRBV12-5; no firm D call. Between the trimmed V and J ends, which lost 6 bases and 2 bases, there was a span of 8 bases. Per germline, CDR1 LGHNT and CDR2 FRNRAP. The CDR3 spans 12 residues. The CDR3 is CASGLDTYEQYF. The CDR3 coding sequence is TGTGCTAGTGGACTGGATACCTACGAGCAGTACTTC.

The V and J genes are TRBV3-1 (or the pseudogene TRBV3-2) and TRBJ1-4; weak D call: TRBD1 (5 bases). V was clipped by 4 bases and J by 10 bases, with 13 bases between them. The CDR3 runs 13 residues. The germline gives CDR1 LGHDT, CDR2 YNNKEL (reference sequence). Here the CDR3 DNA reads TGTGCCAGCAGCCCAGGGCCTCATGGAAAACTGTTTTTT. Amino acids: CASSPGPHGKLFF.

This rearrangement joins TRBV11-1 to TRBJ1-1; no definite D call. V lost 5 bases and J lost 4, with 14 bases in between. Germline V gives CDR1 SGHAT, CDR2 FQDESV (reference sequence). The CDR3 is 14 residues long. In nucleotides, the CDR3 is TGTGCCAGCAGCCGAAATTCAGTGTTCACTGAAGCTTTCTTT. Translation: CASSRNSVFTEAFF.

This chain uses TRBV7-9 with TRBJ1-2; 8 nucleotides align to TRBD1. The length of the CDR3 is 16 residues. V lost 5 bases and J lost 3; bases outside the gene matches: 11. Germline CDR1 reads SEHNR; CDR2 reads FQNEAQ (reference sequence). The CDR3 loop reads CASSPTRTGLDYGYTF. CDR3 DNA sequence: TGTGCCAGCAGCCCCACTAGGACAGGGCTTGACTATGGCTACACCTTC.

V is TRBV2 and J is TRBJ2-2; TRBD2 might be the D (6 bases). This CDR3 is built from 12 residues. Between the trimmed V and J ends, which lost 8 bases and 5 bases, there was a span of 9 bases. The germline V gene encodes CDR1 SNHLY and CDR2 FYNNEI. In DNA form, the CDR3 reads TGTGCCAGCTTGGGGGGAACCGGGGAGCTGTTTTTT. The encoded protein is CASLGGTGELFF.

This chain links TRBV24-1 with TRBJ2-1; TRBD1 or TRBD2 may be the D gene (5 bases each). V lost 3 bases, J lost 10 bases, and 18 bases lay in between. Germline CDR1 is KGHDR and CDR2 is SFDVKD. The CDR3 has 15 amino acids. Here the CDR3 reads CATSDTGSSSGEQFF. CDR3 DNA sequence: TGTGCCACCAGTGATACGGGGTCCTCTTCAGGGGAGCAGTTCTTC.

The V call is TRBV3-1 (or the pseudogene TRBV3-2), the J call TRBJ1-5, with D hard to call. This CDR3 is built from 12 residues. Germline V gene lookup returns CDR1 LGHDT and CDR2 YNNKEL (reference sequence). Trimming removed 3 bases at V and 3 bases at J, with 3 bases between. The CDR3 DNA follows: TGTGCCAGCAGCCAGGACAATCAGCCCCAGCATTTT. It codes for CASSQDNQPQHF.

The chain couples TRBV24-1 to TRBJ2-7, with D perhaps matching TRBD2 (6 bases). V was clipped by 4 bases and J by 7 bases, with 10 bases between them. CDR1 and CDR2 from the germline V gene are KGHDR and SFDVKD. CDR3 length: 12 residues. CDR3: CATSEPGGEQYF. The CDR3 region has the DNA TGTGCCACCAGTGAGCCCGGGGGAGAGCAGTACTTC.